This paragraph reports one T cell receptor beta chain. In the source study's methods: Cell counts per sample came from amplifying reference gene primers. Assay used: immunoSEQ multiplex PCR; TCRdb lists only in-frame clones, some missing. The V and J calls and the clone size are those of that table, but D and trimming were determined from the DNA. The sample records nearly 200,000 clones, about nine tenths being singletons. This CDR3 is built from 13 residues. Losses at the gene ends were 9 bases for V and 6 bases for J; bases not matched to a gene: 3. Germline V gene data show CDR1 as KGHDR and CDR2 as SFDVKD. The sample comes from a study of blood T cell repertoires in COVID-19. Study-wide context: Acute and convalescent COVID-19 samples came from the United States, Italy and Spain. Sources were T cells, B-cell-depleted T cells, or PBMCs; the material itself was cDNA or gDNA.

The sequencing input was peripheral blood. J is TRBJ1-5 and V is TRBV24-1; 11 positions agree with TRBD1. This clonotype originated in an older woman with acute or convalescent COVID-19. This CDR3 reads CATSGQGAQPQHF. The CDR3, as DNA: TGTGCCACCTCTGGACAGGGGGCTCAGCCCCAGCATTTT.